The TCR beta chain under discussion was sequenced for a study of blood T cell repertoires in COVID-19. Study information: T cells, B-cell-depleted T cells, or PBMCs provided the cDNA or gDNA that served as material.

This CDR3 is built from 13 residues. Germline-derived CDR1 and CDR2 are SGHAT and FQNNGV. Trimming cost V 6 bases and J 5 bases, with 13 bases left between them. Method: immunoSEQ multiplex PCR; TCRdb's copy keeps in-frame clones and lacks some. The sample holds over 250,000 clones, around 90% seen once. Sequenced: peripheral blood. The chain combines TRBV11-2 with TRBJ2-5; possible D gene TRBD1, 6 bases. This TCR was sampled from a woman between 70 and 85 years old with COVID-19, enrolled during active disease. Here the CDR3 reads CASSRGMEETQYF. Written as DNA, the CDR3 is TGTGCCAGCAGTAGGGGGATGGAGGAGACCCAGTACTTC. The entire variable domain, with the rest obtained from reference TRBV11-2 and TRBJ2-5, is as follows: EAGVAQSPRYKIIEKRQSVAFWCNPISGHATLYWYQQILGQGPKLLIQFQNNGVVDDSQLPKDRFSAERLKGVDSTLKIQPAKLEDSAVYLCASSRGMEETQYFGPGTRLLVL.